This TCR beta chain was documented in a study of T-cell reconstitution after alpha-beta-depleted transplantation in children. CDR3 length equals 13 residues. Between the trimmed V and J ends, which lost 6 bases and 4 bases, there was a span of 12 bases. In this sample, this clonotype turned up a few times. TCRbeta library construction was performed incorporating unique molecular identifiers. Each CDR3 protein gets one entry after TCRdb re-called the PCR reads with MiXCR. The data hold around 680,000 distinct CDR3 sequences, with approximately 17% observed a single time. This material consisted of PBMCs from the stem cell graft donor, taken from the stem cell graft. This chain links TRBV12-3 or TRBV12-4 with TRBJ1-2, with no clear D. This sequence originates from a human donor who donated a stem cell graft to a child with acute myeloid leukemia. CDR3 coding DNA: TGTGCCAGCAGCGATCGGAGCTCCTATGGCTACACCTTC. Its translation is CASSDRSSYGYTF.